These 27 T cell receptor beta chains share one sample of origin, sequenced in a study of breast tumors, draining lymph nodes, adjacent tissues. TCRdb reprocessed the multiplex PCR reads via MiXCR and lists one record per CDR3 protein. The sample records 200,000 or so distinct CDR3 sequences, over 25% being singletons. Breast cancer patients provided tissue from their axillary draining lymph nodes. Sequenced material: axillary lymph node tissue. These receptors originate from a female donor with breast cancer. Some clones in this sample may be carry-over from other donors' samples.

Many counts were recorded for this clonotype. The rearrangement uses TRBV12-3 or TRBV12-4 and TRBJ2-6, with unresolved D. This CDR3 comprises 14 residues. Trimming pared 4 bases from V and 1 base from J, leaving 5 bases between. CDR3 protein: CASSSQSGANVLTF. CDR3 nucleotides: TGTGCCAGCAGTTCCCAATCTGGGGCCAACGTCCTGACTTTC.

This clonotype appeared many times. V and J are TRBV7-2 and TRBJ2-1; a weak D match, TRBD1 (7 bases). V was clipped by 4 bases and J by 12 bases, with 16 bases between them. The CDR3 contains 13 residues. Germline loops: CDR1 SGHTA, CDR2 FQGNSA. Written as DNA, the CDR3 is TGTGCCAGCAGCTCGGGACCCCAGGGGGGGCAGTTCTTC. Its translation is CASSSGPQGGQFF. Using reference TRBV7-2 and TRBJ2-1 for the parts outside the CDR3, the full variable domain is GAGVSQSPSNKVTEKGKDVELRCDPISGHTALYWYRQSLGQGLEFLIYFQGNSAPDKSGLPSDRFSAERTGGSVSTLTIQRTQQEDSAVYLCASSSGPQGGQFFGPGTRLTVL.

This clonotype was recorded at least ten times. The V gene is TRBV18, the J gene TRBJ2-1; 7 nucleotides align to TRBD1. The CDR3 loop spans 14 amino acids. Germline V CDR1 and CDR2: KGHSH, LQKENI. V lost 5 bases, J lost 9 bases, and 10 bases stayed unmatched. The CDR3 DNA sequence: TGTGCCAGCTCAGCGAGACAGGGTTGGAGTGAGCAGTTCTTC. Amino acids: CASSARQGWSEQFF.

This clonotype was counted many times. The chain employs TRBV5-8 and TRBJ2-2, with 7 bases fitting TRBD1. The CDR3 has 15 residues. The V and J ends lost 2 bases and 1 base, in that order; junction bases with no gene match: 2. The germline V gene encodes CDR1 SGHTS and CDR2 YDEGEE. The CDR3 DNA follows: TGTGCCAGCAGCTTCCGGGACAGGAACACCGGGGAGCTGTTTTTT. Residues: CASSFRDRNTGELFF.

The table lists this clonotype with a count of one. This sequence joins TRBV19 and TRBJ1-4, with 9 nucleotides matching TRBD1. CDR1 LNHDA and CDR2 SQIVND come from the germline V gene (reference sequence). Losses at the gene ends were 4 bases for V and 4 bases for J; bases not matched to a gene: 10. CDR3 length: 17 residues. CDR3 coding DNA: TGTGCCAGTAGTACCTCCGGGACAGGGAGGAATAATGAAAAACTGTTTTTT. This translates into CASSTSGTGRNNEKLFF.

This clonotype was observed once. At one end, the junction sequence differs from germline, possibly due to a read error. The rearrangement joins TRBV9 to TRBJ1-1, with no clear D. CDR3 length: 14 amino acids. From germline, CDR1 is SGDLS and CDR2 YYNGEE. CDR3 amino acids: CASSPRTGNTGAFF. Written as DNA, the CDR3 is TGTGCCAGCAGCCCACGGACGGGAAACACTGGAGCTTTCTTT.

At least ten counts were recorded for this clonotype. This chain's CDR3 is CASTRTQGNTGELFF. The CDR3 DNA reads TGTGCCAGCACCCGAACCCAGGGGAACACCGGGGAGCTGTTTTTT. The chain employs TRBV7-2 and TRBJ2-2; the D gene is possibly TRBD1 (5 bases). This CDR3 is built from 15 residues. CDR1 and CDR2 from the germline V gene are SGHTA and FQGNSA. With 7 bases removed from V and 1 base from J, the gap between germline ends came to 13 bases.

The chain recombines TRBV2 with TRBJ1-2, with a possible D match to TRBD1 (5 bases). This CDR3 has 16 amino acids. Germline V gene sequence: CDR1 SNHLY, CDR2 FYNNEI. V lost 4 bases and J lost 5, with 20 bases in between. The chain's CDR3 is CASSVTIAGRRYGYTF. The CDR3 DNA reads TGTGCCAGCAGTGTAACCATAGCGGGACGGAGATATGGCTACACCTTC.

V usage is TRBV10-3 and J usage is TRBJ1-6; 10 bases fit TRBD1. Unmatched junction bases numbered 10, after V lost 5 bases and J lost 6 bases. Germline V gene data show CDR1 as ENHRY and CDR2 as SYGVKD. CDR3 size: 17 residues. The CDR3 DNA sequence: TGTGCCATCAGTAGGACAGGGGGGGCAAGTGGTAATTCACCCCTCCACTTT. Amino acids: CAISRTGGASGNSPLHF.

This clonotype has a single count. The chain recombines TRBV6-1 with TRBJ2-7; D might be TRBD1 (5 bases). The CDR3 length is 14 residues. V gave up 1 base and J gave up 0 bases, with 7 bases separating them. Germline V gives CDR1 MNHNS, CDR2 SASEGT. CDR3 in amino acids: CASSEGQGSYEQYF. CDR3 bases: TGTGCCAGCAGTGAAGGGCAGGGCTCCTACGAGCAGTACTTC.

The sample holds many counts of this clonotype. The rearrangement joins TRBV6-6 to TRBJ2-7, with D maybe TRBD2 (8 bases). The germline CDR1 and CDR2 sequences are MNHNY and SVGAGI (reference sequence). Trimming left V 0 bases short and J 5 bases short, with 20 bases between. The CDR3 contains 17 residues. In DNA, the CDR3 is TGTGCCAGCAGTTACTCGAAAATATCGGGAGGGGGCCACGAGCAGTACTTC. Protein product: CASSYSKISGGGHEQYF.

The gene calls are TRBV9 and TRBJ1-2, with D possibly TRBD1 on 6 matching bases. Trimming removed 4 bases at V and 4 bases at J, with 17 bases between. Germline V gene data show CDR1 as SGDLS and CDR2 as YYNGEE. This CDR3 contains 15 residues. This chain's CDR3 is CASSPTTGGLYGYTF. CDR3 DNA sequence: TGTGCCAGCAGCCCCACGACGGGGGGCCTCTATGGCTACACCTTC.

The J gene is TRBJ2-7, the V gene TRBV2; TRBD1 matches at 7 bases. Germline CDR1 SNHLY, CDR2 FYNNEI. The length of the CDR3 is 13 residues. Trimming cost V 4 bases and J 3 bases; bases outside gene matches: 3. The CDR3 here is CASSVHRGYEQYF. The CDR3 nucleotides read TGTGCCAGCAGTGTACACAGGGGCTACGAGCAGTACTTC.

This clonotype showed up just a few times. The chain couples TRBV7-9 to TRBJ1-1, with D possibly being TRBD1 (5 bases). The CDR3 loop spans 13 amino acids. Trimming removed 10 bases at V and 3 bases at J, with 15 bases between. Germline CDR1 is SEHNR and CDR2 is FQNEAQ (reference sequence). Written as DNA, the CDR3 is TGTGCCATCGGCAGTGGGGGGTACACTGAAGCTTTCTTT. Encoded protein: CAIGSGGYTEAFF.

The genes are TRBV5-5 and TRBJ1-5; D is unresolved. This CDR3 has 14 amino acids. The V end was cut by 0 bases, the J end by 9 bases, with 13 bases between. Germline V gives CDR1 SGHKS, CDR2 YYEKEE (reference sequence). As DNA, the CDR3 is TGTGCCAGCAGCTTGGCCCAGGCTTTAGGGCCCCAGCATTTT. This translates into CASSLAQALGPQHF.

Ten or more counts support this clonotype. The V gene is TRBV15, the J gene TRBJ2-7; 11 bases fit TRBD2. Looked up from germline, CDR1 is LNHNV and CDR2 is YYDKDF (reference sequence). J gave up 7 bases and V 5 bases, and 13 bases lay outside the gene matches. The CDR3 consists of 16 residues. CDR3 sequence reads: CATSRRGTSGNREQYF. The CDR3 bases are TGTGCCACCAGCCGTAGGGGGACTAGCGGCAATCGGGAGCAGTACTTC.

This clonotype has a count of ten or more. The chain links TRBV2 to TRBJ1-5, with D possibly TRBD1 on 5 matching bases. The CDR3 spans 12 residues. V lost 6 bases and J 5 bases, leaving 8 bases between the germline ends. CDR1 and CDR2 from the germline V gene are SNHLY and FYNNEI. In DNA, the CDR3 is TGTGCCAGCAGCCTGGGGCATCAGCCCCAGCATTTT. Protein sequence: CASSLGHQPQHF.

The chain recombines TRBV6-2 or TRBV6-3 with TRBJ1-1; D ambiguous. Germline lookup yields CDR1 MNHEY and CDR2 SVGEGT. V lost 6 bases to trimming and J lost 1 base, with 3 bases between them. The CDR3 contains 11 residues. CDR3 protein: CASSRNTEAFF. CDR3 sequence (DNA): TGTGCCAGCAGCCGGAACACTGAAGCTTTCTTT.

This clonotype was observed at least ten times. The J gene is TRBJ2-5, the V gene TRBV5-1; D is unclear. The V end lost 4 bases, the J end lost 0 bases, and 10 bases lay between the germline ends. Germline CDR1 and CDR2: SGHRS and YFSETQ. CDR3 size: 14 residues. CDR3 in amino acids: CASSQRTDQETQYF. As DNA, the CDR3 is TGCGCCAGCAGCCAAAGGACGGACCAAGAGACCCAGTACTTC.

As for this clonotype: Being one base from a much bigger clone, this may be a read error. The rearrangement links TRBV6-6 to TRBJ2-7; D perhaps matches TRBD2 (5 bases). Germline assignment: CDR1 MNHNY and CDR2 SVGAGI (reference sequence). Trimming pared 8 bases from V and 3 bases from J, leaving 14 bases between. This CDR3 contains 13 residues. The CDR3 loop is CASGRVSGYEQYF. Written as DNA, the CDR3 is TGTGCCAGCGGGCGGGTGTCTGGCTACGAGCAGTACTTC.

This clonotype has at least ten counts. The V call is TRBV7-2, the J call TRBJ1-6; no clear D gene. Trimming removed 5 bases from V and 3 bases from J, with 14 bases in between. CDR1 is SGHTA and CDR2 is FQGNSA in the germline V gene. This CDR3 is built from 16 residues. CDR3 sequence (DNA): TGTGCCAGCAGCCCACTCCCTAGCGGCTATAATTCACCCCTCCACTTT. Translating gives CASSPLPSGYNSPLHF.

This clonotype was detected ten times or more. The CDR3 sequence: CASIGSNGNQPQHF. CDR3 in DNA: TGTGCCAGCATAGGAAGTAATGGGAATCAGCCCCAGCATTTT. The gene calls are TRBV6-2 or TRBV6-3 and TRBJ1-5; D call uncertain. Trimming removed 7 bases at V and 4 bases at J, with 14 bases between. The CDR3 sequence is 14 residues long. The germline CDR1 and CDR2 sequences are MNHEY and SVGEGT.

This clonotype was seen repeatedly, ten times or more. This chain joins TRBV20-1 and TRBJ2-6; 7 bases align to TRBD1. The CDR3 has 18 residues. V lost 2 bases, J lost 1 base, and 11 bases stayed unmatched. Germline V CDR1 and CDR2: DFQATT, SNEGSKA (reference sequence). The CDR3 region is CSARNPGQPSSGANVLTF. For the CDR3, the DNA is TGCAGTGCTAGAAATCCGGGACAGCCGTCGTCTGGGGCCAACGTCCTGACTTTC.

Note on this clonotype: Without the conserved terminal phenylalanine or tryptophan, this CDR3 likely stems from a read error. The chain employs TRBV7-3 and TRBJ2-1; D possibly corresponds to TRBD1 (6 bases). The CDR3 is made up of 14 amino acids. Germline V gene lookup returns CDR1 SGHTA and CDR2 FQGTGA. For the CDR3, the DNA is TGTGCCAGCAGCTTTGGACAGTCCTACAATGGGCAGTTCCTC. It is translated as CASSFGQSYNGQFL.

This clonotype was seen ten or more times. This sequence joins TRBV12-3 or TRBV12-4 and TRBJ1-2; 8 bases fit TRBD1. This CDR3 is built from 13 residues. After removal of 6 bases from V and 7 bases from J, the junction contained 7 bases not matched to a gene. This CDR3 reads CASRSTGVGGYTF. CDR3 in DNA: TGTGCCAGCAGATCGACAGGGGTCGGTGGCTACACCTTC.

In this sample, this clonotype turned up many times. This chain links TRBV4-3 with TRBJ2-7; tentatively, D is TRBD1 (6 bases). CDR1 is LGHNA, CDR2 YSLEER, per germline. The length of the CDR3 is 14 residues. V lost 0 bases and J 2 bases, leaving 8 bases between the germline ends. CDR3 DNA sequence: TGCGCCAGCAGCCAAGATCAGGGGCCCTACGAGCAGTACTTC. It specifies CASSQDQGPYEQYF.

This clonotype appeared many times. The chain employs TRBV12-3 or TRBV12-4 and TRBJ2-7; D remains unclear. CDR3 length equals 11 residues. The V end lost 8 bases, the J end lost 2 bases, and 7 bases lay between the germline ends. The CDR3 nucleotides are TGTGCCAGCTTAGAGGCCTACGAGCAGTACTTC. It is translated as CASLEAYEQYF.